The T cell receptor beta chain under discussion was sequenced for a study of OX40 agonist ivuxolimab in advanced cancers. Regarding the complete study: Ivuxolimab was an agonistic, fully human IgG2 monoclonal antibody directed against OX40 (CD134), a costimulatory receptor. Intravenous ivuxolimab was administered to patients every 2 weeks at six dose levels: 0.01, 0.1, 0.3, 1.5, 3 and 10 mg/kg. Of the approximately 54 dose-escalation patients, hepatocellular carcinoma was present in approximately 20, melanoma in roughly 15, renal cell carcinoma in 9 and head and neck cancer in 9. A male proportion of 82.7% and a mean age of about 60 years, ranging from roughly 20 to 80, were recorded for the dose-escalation cohort. Patients were allowed to have had prior anti-PD-1, anti-PD-L1 or anti-CTLA-4 therapy, and approximately 41% of the dose-escalation patients had previously received checkpoint inhibitors. Partial responses occurred in three dose-escalation patients: two with cutaneous melanoma and one with hepatocellular carcinoma. Peripheral TCRbeta sequencing was intended to test whether TCR sequence diversity was altered and clonal T-cell expansion was caused by ivuxolimab. The paper covers the monotherapy dose-escalation part of the phase I ivuxolimab trial, which included N ≈ 52 patients. General conclusions and limits of the study: After ivuxolimab, CD8+ T cells had more expanded clones than CD4+ T cells on average. The antigen specificity of the clonally expanded peripheral T cells was not determined. At doses of 0.1 to 3.0 mg/kg, clonal expansion of both CD4+ and CD8+ T cells in blood was seen between baseline and week 6. Partial responders in the 0.1-3.0 mg/kg groups had among the lowest normalized peripheral clonal expansion, especially among CD8+ T cells. Low levels of normalized T-cell clonal expansion were also seen in some nonresponding patients.

In this sample, this clone turned up once. The antigen it recognizes is unknown. Base qualities were left out, and no much larger clone turns up one base away. The germline V gene encodes CDR1 SGHRS and CDR2 YFSETQ. The CDR3 runs 16 amino acids, cysteine and phenylalanine included. Only CDR3 DNA is held: 48 bases, read in frame from base 1. Ends trimmed: V by 4 bases, J by 9 bases; bases unmatched to a gene: 12. To sequence the TCRbeta CDR3 region, genomic DNA was isolated from the sorted cells. The immunoSEQ Assay was used for sequencing of TCRbeta CDR3 regions. TCRdb took over this immuneACCESS table, retaining in-frame rearrangements with V and J assigned. Such tables are incomplete; in checked studies, under half of the missing clones stem from an unresolved V gene, and the remainder is unexplained. Within this sample are around 31,000 clones, with over 90% of them counted one time only. The ten largest clones take up more than 20% of the sample.

The trial excluded patients who had a history of autoimmune disease or who were on systemic immunosuppression. In every dose cohort, peripheral blood was drawn for TCR sequencing at baseline, cycle 4 day 1, and cycle 7 day 1. The samples were drawn from a first-in-human, open-label, multicenter phase I dose-escalation trial of ivuxolimab. Adults with locally advanced or metastatic head and neck squamous cell, hepatocellular, melanoma or renal cell carcinoma were enrolled in the trial. Before TCR sequencing, CD4+ and CD8+ T cells were separately sorted from peripheral blood. This chain joins TRBV5-1 to TRBJ2-1; 11 nucleotides in the junction match TRBD1. This receptor was obtained from an adult with an advanced solid tumor such as melanoma, head and neck, liver or kidney cancer. The specimen was CD4+ or CD8+ T cells sorted from blood, collected in a trial of the OX40 agonist ivuxolimab. The CDR3 has the sequence CASSPNAGTGGGEQFF. The DNA sequence is given as TGCGCCAGCAGCCCAAACGCCGGGACAGGGGGTGGTGAGCAGTTCTTC.